These 32 T cell receptor beta chains were sequenced from one sample in a study of OX40 agonist ivuxolimab in advanced cancers. Using immunoSEQ multiplex PCR, the repertoire was profiled, and TCRdb retains in-frame clones only, with some absent. The sample lists tens of thousands of clones; roughly four fifths were seen once. This sample comprised CD4+ or CD8+ T cells sorted from blood, obtained in a trial of the OX40 agonist ivuxolimab. These receptor sequences come from an adult with an advanced solid tumor such as melanoma, head and neck, liver or kidney cancer.

The gene calls are TRBV5-8 and TRBJ2-5; TRBD2 matches 8 bases. The germline gives CDR1 SGHTS, CDR2 YDEGEE. CDR3 length equals 14 residues. J lost 3 bases, V lost 3 bases, and 4 bases had no gene match. CDR3 sequence reads: CASSSRGGEETQYF. CDR3 sequence (DNA): TGTGCCAGCAGCTCCCGGGGGGGAGAAGAGACCCAGTACTTC. Looking up the rest from reference TRBV5-8 and TRBJ2-5 gives the full variable domain: EAGVTQSPTHLIKTRGQQATLRCSPISGHTSVYWYQQALGLGLQFLLWYDEGEERNRGNFPPRFSGRQFPNYSSELNVNALELEDSALYLCASSSRGGEETQYFGPGTRLLVL.

This chain links TRBV6-1 with TRBJ2-7, with 7 bases fitting TRBD2. V lost 1 base to trimming and J lost 5 bases; unmatched junction nucleotides: 8. Germline V gene data show CDR1 as MNHNS and CDR2 as SASEGT. CDR3 length: 15 residues. The CDR3 bases are TGTGCCAGCAGTGAAGAAGAGGAGGGAGGGGACGAGCAGTACTTC. Its protein product is CASSEEEEGGDEQYF.

This sequence joins TRBV4-2 and TRBJ1-5; D not resolved. The germline CDR1 and CDR2 sequences are LGHNA and YNFKEQ. CDR3 length: 17 amino acids. V shed 0 bases and J shed 3 bases, with 15 bases lying between them. Written as DNA, the CDR3 is TGTGCCAGCAGCCAAGATAGGTTTGGGCAGGCCAATCAGCCCCAGCATTTT. Protein product: CASSQDRFGQANQPQHF.

The chain recombines TRBV20-1 with TRBJ1-3; D is unresolved. CDR3 size: 11 residues. The V gene lost 5 bases and the J gene lost 15 bases, with 17 bases spanning the gap. In germline, CDR1 is DFQATT, CDR2 SNEGSKA (reference sequence). The CDR3 DNA reads as TGCAGTGCTCTTCAGGAGGCTATCCGATATTTT. Translating gives CSALQEAIRYF.

The chain joins TRBV6-4 to TRBJ2-1; 14 bases align to TRBD2. Trimming at V came to 0 bases and at J to 6 bases, leaving 1 base not matched to a gene. The CDR3 consists of 16 residues. Germline V lookup: CDR1 MRHNA, CDR2 SNTAGT. The CDR3 is CASSDSTSGGANEQFF. The CDR3, as DNA: TGTGCCAGCAGTGACTCGACTAGCGGGGGGGCCAATGAGCAGTTCTTC.

In its sample, this clone was seen a few times. The genes are TRBV4-1 and TRBJ2-3; D possibly corresponds to TRBD2 (7 bases). The V gene lost 5 bases and the J gene lost 0 bases, with 12 bases spanning the gap. The germline gives CDR1 MGHRA, CDR2 YSYEKL. The CDR3 length is 15 residues. The CDR3 loop is CASSDSGGSTDTQYF. DNA for the CDR3: TGCGCCAGCAGCGATTCGGGGGGCAGCACAGATACGCAGTATTTT.

The CDR3 reads CASSYDRGNIQYF. CDR3 DNA: TGTGCCAGCAGTTACGACAGGGGAAACATTCAGTACTTC. The chain recombines TRBV6-5 with TRBJ2-4; 8 bases are a match to TRBD1. The CDR3 length is 13 residues. Per germline, CDR1 MNHEY and CDR2 SVGAGI. V lost 2 bases and J lost 6; bases outside the gene matches: 0.

This clone was observed a handful of times. V is TRBV19 and J is TRBJ2-7, with 7 bases fitting TRBD2. V trimming: 4 bases; J trimming: 0 bases; junction bases outside the gene matches: 0. From germline, CDR1 is LNHDA and CDR2 SQIVND (reference sequence). The CDR3 is 13 residues long. The CDR3 DNA is TGTGCCAGTAGTACTAGCGGCTCCTACGAGCAGTACTTC. Translation gives CASSTSGSYEQYF.

The chain uses TRBV18 and TRBJ2-1; 7 nucleotides agree with TRBD1. Trimming took 6 bases from V and 9 from J; bases not matched to a gene: 17. The CDR3 length is 16 residues. Germline V CDR1 and CDR2: KGHSH, LQKENI. This chain's CDR3 is CASSRGSQGVYGEQFF. CDR3 DNA: TGTGCCAGCTCCAGGGGGTCCCAGGGGGTGTATGGTGAGCAGTTCTTC.

This chain joins TRBV5-6 and TRBJ2-7, with a weak D call TRBD1 (6 bases). There are 12 residues in the CDR3. V gave up 4 bases and J gave up 4 bases, with 9 bases separating them. Germline CDR1 reads SGHDT; CDR2 reads YYEEEE. The CDR3 spells CASSQGSYEQYF. Here the CDR3 DNA reads TGTGCCAGCAGCCAGGGGTCTTACGAGCAGTACTTC. Drawing the rest from reference TRBV5-6 and TRBJ2-7, the complete variable domain is DAGVTQSPTHLIKTRGQQVTLRCSPKSGHDTVSWYQQALGQGPQFIFQYYEEEERQRGNFPDRFSGHQFPNYSSELNVNALLLGDSALYLCASSQGSYEQYFGPGTRLTVT.

V usage is TRBV28 and J usage is TRBJ2-3; D gene ambiguous. Per germline, CDR1 MDHEN and CDR2 SYDVKM. This CDR3 is 13 amino acids long. Trimming cost V 7 bases and J 0 bases, with 8 bases left between them. CDR3 in amino acids: CASKKQSTDTQYF. The CDR3, as DNA: TGTGCCAGCAAAAAGCAAAGCACAGATACGCAGTATTTT. Complete variable domain (other parts from reference TRBV28 and TRBJ2-3): DVKVTQSSRYLVKRTGEKVFLECVQDMDHENMFWYRQDPGLGLRLIYFSYDVKMKEKGDIPEGYSVSREKKERFSLILESASTNQTSMYLCASKKQSTDTQYFGPGTRLTVL.

The chain links TRBV6-1 to TRBJ1-2, with a possible D match to TRBD1 (6 bases). Trimming removed 4 bases from V and 5 bases from J, with 17 bases in between. CDR1 MNHNS and CDR2 SASEGT come from the germline V gene. The CDR3 sequence is 15 residues long. CDR3 sequence reads: CASSAGQTGGYGYTF. CDR3 in DNA: TGTGCCAGCAGTGCCGGACAGACCGGGGGTTATGGCTACACCTTC.

This rearrangement joins TRBV6-6 to TRBJ1-6; TRBD1 aligns across 9 bases. J gave up 5 bases and V 3 bases, and 2 bases lay outside the gene matches. CDR3 length equals 15 residues. Germline V gene lookup returns CDR1 MNHNY and CDR2 SVGAGI (reference sequence). DNA for the CDR3: TGTGCCAGCAGTTATGGGACAGGGAATAATTCACCCCTCCACTTT. Amino acid sequence: CASSYGTGNNSPLHF.

The V gene is TRBV15, the J gene TRBJ2-3, with no clear D. CDR1 and CDR2 from the germline V gene are LNHNV and YYDKDF (reference sequence). V shed 0 bases and J shed 0 bases, with 13 bases lying between them. This CDR3 spans 17 amino acids. The CDR3 coding sequence is TGTGCCACCAGCAGAGAGAGAAGGACCACTAGCACAGATACGCAGTATTTT. Amino acids: CATSRERRTTSTDTQYF.

This clone was counted a single time. The chain couples TRBV28 to TRBJ2-1; D may be TRBD1 or TRBD2 (5 bases each). V lost 6 bases and J lost 0, with 18 bases in between. Germline lookup yields CDR1 MDHEN and CDR2 SYDVKM. The CDR3 extends over 17 amino acids. The CDR3 reads CASSPRPVGDSYNEQFF. The CDR3 DNA sequence: TGTGCCAGCAGCCCCCGGCCCGTGGGGGACTCCTACAATGAGCAGTTCTTC.

This clone was detected only once. This chain links TRBV5-5 with TRBJ1-5; 9 positions match TRBD1. CDR3 length: 14 residues. Germline V gives CDR1 SGHKS, CDR2 YYEKEE (reference sequence). The junction had 6 bases not matched to a gene; V was cut back by 4 bases and J by 7 bases. The chain's CDR3 is CASSGGQGAQPQHF. For the CDR3, the DNA is TGTGCCAGCAGCGGGGGACAGGGTGCACAGCCCCAGCATTTT.

V usage is TRBV27 and J usage is TRBJ2-7; TRBD1 aligns across 12 bases. Looked up from germline, CDR1 is MNHEY and CDR2 is SMNVEV (reference sequence). The trim removed 5 bases at V and 0 bases at J, leaving 8 bases unmatched. CDR3 length: 17 amino acids. The CDR3 reads CASSTTRGQGASYEQYF. The CDR3 DNA follows: TGTGCCAGCAGTACTACAAGGGGACAGGGGGCCTCCTACGAGCAGTACTTC.

The chain recombines TRBV25-1 with TRBJ1-6; possibly TRBD1 for D (5 bases). Trimming left V 1 base short and J 6 bases short, with 10 bases between. Germline CDR1 and CDR2: MGHDK and SYGVNS. This CDR3 has 15 amino acids. The CDR3 region has the DNA TGTGCCAGCAGTGAATTGAGGGGAACTAATTCACCCCTCCACTTT. As protein: CASSELRGTNSPLHF.

This chain connects TRBV6-1 to TRBJ1-5, with TRBD1 matching 9 bases. V lost 7 bases, J lost 5 bases, and 6 bases stayed unmatched. CDR1 MNHNS and CDR2 SASEGT come from the germline V gene. This CDR3 spans 14 amino acids. The CDR3 sequence is CASTSDRGYQPQHF. The CDR3 region has the DNA TGTGCCAGCACGTCCGACAGGGGGTATCAGCCCCAGCATTTT.

This chain uses TRBV2 with TRBJ2-3, with 10 bases matching TRBD2. The V and J ends lost 7 bases and 6 bases, in that order; junction bases with no gene match: 7. CDR1 SNHLY and CDR2 FYNNEI come from the germline V gene. The CDR3 sequence is 14 residues long. DNA of the CDR3: TGTGCCAGCAAACAGCGGGGGGGCTGGGATACGCAGTATTTT. Protein sequence: CASKQRGGWDTQYF.

Only a few counts were recorded for this clone. The chain has TRBV7-9 and TRBJ2-5; D call uncertain. With 2 bases removed from V and 0 bases from J, the gap between germline ends came to 13 bases. Germline CDR1 is SEHNR and CDR2 is FQNEAQ (reference sequence). The CDR3 has 16 amino acids. CDR3 bases: TGTGCCAGCAGCTTAAAAGGCAGGTTAAACCAAGAGACCCAGTACTTC. Translation: CASSLKGRLNQETQYF.

This clone was found a few times. The chain links TRBV7-9 to TRBJ1-1; TRBD1 might be the D (5 bases). The CDR3 loop spans 14 amino acids. Germline lookup yields CDR1 SEHNR and CDR2 FQNEAQ (reference sequence). Trimming removed 1 base from V and 5 bases from J, with 11 bases in between. CDR3: CASSLVQGTTEAFF. The CDR3 DNA is TGTGCCAGCAGCTTAGTTCAGGGAACGACTGAAGCTTTCTTT. The whole variable domain, remainder taken from reference TRBV7-9 and TRBJ1-1, is DTGVSQNPRHKITKRGQNVTFRCDPISEHNRLYWYRQTLGQGPEFLTYFQNEAQLEKSRLLSDRFSAERPKGSFSTLEIQRTEQGDSAMYLCASSLVQGTTEAFFGQGTRLTVV.

The rearrangement links TRBV28 to TRBJ2-1; 7 bases are a match to TRBD1. CDR3 size: 15 residues. V was pared by 6 bases and J by 8 bases, with 13 bases of the junction left unmatched. Germline V CDR1 and CDR2: MDHEN, SYDVKM. This chain's CDR3 is CASSKSGTVEDEQFF. The DNA of the CDR3 is TGTGCCAGCAGCAAATCCGGGACAGTCGAGGATGAGCAGTTCTTC.

This chain uses TRBV27 with TRBJ2-3; TRBD2 matches 9 bases. There are 13 residues in the CDR3. V was clipped by 8 bases and J by 5 bases; unmatched bases: 5. CDR1 MNHEY and CDR2 SMNVEV come from the germline V gene (reference sequence). The chain's CDR3 is CASWAGGLDTQYF. The CDR3 DNA sequence: TGTGCCAGCTGGGCGGGGGGGCTAGATACGCAGTATTTT.

This clone was seen a single time. The chain has TRBV14 and TRBJ2-7; either TRBD1 or TRBD2 may fit D (5 bases each). V dropped 5 bases and J dropped 2 bases, with 13 bases sitting between them. The germline V gene has CDR1 SGHDN and CDR2 FVKESK. This CDR3 is 14 amino acids long. CDR3 in DNA: TGTGCCAGCAGCACCCGGGACCGGGCCTACGAGCAGTACTTC. This encodes CASSTRDRAYEQYF.

The J gene is TRBJ1-6, the V gene TRBV6-1; 12 bases are a match to TRBD1. In germline, CDR1 is MNHNS, CDR2 SASEGT. The trim removed 6 bases at V and 10 bases at J, leaving 7 bases unmatched. The length of the CDR3 is 15 residues. The CDR3 is CASSPPGQGASPLHF. The CDR3 DNA reads TGTGCCAGCAGCCCCCCGGGACAGGGGGCCTCACCCCTCCACTTT.

The chain links TRBV7-9 to TRBJ1-2, with TRBD1 as a possible D gene (5 bases). The V gene lost 6 bases and the J gene lost 3 bases, with 17 bases spanning the gap. The CDR3 has 15 amino acids. Germline V gives CDR1 SEHNR, CDR2 FQNEAQ (reference sequence). The CDR3: CASREDGGMDYGYTF. In nucleotides, the CDR3 is TGTGCCAGCAGAGAGGACGGGGGTATGGACTATGGCTACACCTTC.

This chain uses TRBV2 with TRBJ2-3; TRBD2 agrees at 7 bases. There are 14 residues in the CDR3. V trimming: 8 bases; J trimming: 1 base; junction bases outside the gene matches: 6. From germline, CDR1 is SNHLY and CDR2 FYNNEI. The CDR3, as DNA: TGTGCCAGCCCCGGGGGGTTAGGCACAGATACGCAGTATTTT. Amino acid sequence: CASPGGLGTDTQYF.

Written as DNA, the CDR3 is TGTGCCTGGAGTACAGGACAGGGGGGATATGAGCAGTTCTTC. Amino acid sequence: CAWSTGQGGYEQFF. This rearrangement joins TRBV30 to TRBJ2-1, with 10 bases matching TRBD1. CDR1 and CDR2 (germline): GTSNPN, SVGIG (reference sequence). The trim removed 2 bases at V and 8 bases at J, leaving 6 bases unmatched. This CDR3 has 14 residues. Drawing the rest from reference TRBV30 and TRBJ2-1, the complete variable domain is SQTIHQWPATLVQPVGSPLSLECTVEGTSNPNLYWYRQAAGRGLQLLFYSVGIGQISSEVPQNLSASRPQDRQFILSSKKLLLSDSGFYLCAWSTGQGGYEQFFGPGTRLTVL.

The CDR3 coding sequence is TGTGCCAGCAGTGAGGTACCAGGAAAGTCACCCCTCCACTTT. Its protein is CASSEVPGKSPLHF. The chain couples TRBV6-4 to TRBJ1-6; no definite D call. Germline assignment: CDR1 MRHNA and CDR2 SNTAGT. The CDR3 contains 14 residues. The V gene lost 3 bases and the J gene lost 10 bases, with 13 bases spanning the gap.

The chain is built from TRBV9 and TRBJ2-1, with 15 bases fitting TRBD2. The CDR3 runs to 14 residues. The ends lost 3 bases at V and 10 bases at J; junction bases unmatched: 2. Looked up from germline, CDR1 is SGDLS and CDR2 is YYNGEE. The CDR3 DNA sequence: TGTGCCAGCAGCGGGACTAGCGGGGGGGCAGAGCAGTTCTTC. The encoded protein is CASSGTSGGAEQFF. Using reference TRBV9 and TRBJ2-1 for the parts outside the CDR3, the full variable domain is DSGVTQTPKHLITATGQRVTLRCSPRSGDLSVYWYQQSLDQGLQFLIQYYNGEERAKGNILERFSAQQFPDLHSELNLSSLELGDSALYFCASSGTSGGAEQFFGPGTRLTVL.

A few counts support this clone. CDR3 DNA sequence: TGTGCCAGCAGGAAAGGAGGTAATGGCAATCAGCCCCAGCATTTT. It codes for CASRKGGNGNQPQHF. The chain combines TRBV27 with TRBJ1-5; D remains unclear. Trimming removed 6 bases at V and 2 bases at J, with 14 bases between. The CDR3 is made up of 15 amino acids. Germline CDR1 reads MNHEY; CDR2 reads SMNVEV (reference sequence).